Described below is a single T cell receptor beta chain sequence and its context. TCR beta sequencing was performed on blood CD8+ and CD4+ T cells. Treatment-naive patients with stable or active relapsing-remitting disease served as multiple sclerosis controls. CD8+ and CD4+ T cells were negatively isolated; TEMRA cells were FACS-enriched. RNA in amounts of roughly 0.45 to 1 ug was reverse transcribed with random hexamers. Coverage of TCR beta CDR3 amplification by immunoSEQ multiplex PCR extended to 54 Vbeta and 13 Jbeta. TCRdb fed the immunoSEQ multiplex PCR reads into MiXCR, producing one record per CDR3 protein. The data hold some 300,000 distinct CDR3 sequences, with around 83% observed a single time. The data belong to a study of CD8 T cells in Susac syndrome. V shed 5 bases, J shed 0 bases, and the junction held 7 bases outside the gene matches. The V gene's germline CDR1 is SEHNR and CDR2 FQNEAQ (reference sequence). The CDR3 is 17 amino acids.

The sequence was collected from a human donor with multiple sclerosis. The source material was CD8+ T cells from PBMCs. This sequence joins TRBV7-9 and TRBJ2-7, with TRBD2 matching 13 bases. In DNA, the CDR3 is TGTGCCAGCAGCGACCGACTAGCGGGAGGCTCCTCCTACGAGCAGTACTTC. Residues: CASSDRLAGGSSYEQYF.